This T cell receptor (beta chain) was recovered during a study of cytomegalovirus exposure and HLA in healthy donors. PCR primers comprised 60 Vbeta and 13 Jbeta primers. The table came from immunoSEQ multiplex PCR; TCRdb's copy has only in-frame clones and leaves some out. The profile shows about 160,000 clones, roughly 80% of them singletons. Broader study findings: Association of 16,951 TCR beta sequences with HLA alleles was found at 0.05 false discovery rate in a later analysis. Analyses of presence and absence presupposed an approximately uniform sequencing depth across donors. Researchers catalogued roughly 150 TCR beta chains as cytomegalovirus-associated.

Remarks on this clone: What it binds is not known.

J was trimmed by 5 bases and V by 3 bases; bases with no gene match: 3. In germline, CDR1 is PRHDT, CDR2 FYEKMQ (reference sequence). The CDR3 covers 15 residues. This TCR derives from a male donor in good health and CMV-seronegative. The chain has TRBV13 and TRBJ2-5, with TRBD2 identical over 13 bases. Sequencing was carried out using PBMCs. CDR3 DNA sequence: TGTGCCAGCAGCTTTGCGACTAGCGGGAGGGAGACCCAGTACTTC. Translated: CASSFATSGRETQYF.